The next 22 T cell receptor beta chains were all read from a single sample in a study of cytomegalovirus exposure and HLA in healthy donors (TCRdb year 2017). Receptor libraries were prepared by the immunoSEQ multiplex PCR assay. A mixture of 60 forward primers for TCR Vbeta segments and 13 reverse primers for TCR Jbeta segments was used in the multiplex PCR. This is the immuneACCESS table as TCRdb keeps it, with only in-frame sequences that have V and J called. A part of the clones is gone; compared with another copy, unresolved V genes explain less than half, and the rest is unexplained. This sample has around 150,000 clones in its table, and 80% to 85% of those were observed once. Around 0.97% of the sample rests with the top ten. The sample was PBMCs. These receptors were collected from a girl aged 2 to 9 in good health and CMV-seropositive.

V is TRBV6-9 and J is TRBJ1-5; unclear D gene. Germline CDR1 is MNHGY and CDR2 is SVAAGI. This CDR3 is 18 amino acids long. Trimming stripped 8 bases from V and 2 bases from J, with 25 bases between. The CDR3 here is CASVRGTCMPMGNQPQHF. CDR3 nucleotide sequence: TGTGCCAGCGTCCGGGGAACCTGTATGCCTATGGGCAATCAGCCCCAGCATTTT.

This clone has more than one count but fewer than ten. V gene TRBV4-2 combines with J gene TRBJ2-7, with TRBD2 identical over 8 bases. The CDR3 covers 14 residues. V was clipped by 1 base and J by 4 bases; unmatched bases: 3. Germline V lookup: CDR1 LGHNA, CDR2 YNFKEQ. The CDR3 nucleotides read TGTGCCAGCAGCCAAGCATCGGGAGGGTACGAGCAGTACTTC. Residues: CASSQASGGYEQYF.

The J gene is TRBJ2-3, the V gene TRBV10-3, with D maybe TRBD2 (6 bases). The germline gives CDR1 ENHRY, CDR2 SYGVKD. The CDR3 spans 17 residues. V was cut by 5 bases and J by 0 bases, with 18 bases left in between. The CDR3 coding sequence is TGTGCCATCAGTTCGGGCTACCGCGGGGCGAGCACAGATACGCAGTATTTT. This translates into CAISSGYRGASTDTQYF.

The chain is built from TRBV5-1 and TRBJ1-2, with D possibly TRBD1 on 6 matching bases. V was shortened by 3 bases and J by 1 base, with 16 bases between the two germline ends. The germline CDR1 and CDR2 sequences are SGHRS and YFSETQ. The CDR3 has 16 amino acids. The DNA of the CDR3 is TGCGCCAGCAGCTCAGAACCGGGACACGATAACTATGGCTACACCTTC. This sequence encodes CASSSEPGHDNYGYTF. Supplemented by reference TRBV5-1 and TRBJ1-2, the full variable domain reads KAGVTQTPRYLIKTRGQQVTLSCSPISGHRSVSWYQQTPGQGLQFLFEYFSETQRNKGNFPGRFSGRQFSNSRSEMNVSTLELGDSALYLCASSSEPGHDNYGYTFGSGTRLTVV.

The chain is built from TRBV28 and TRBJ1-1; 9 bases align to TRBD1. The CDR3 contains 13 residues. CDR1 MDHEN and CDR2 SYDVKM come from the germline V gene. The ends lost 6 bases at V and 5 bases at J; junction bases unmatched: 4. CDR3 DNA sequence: TGTGCCAGCAGAACAGGGGGCAGGACTGAAGCTTTCTTT. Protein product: CASRTGGRTEAFF.

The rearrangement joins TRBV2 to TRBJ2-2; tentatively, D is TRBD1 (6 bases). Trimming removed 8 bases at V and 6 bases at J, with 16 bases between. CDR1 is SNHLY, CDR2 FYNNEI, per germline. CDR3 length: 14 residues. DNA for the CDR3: TGTGCCAGCCACGCGCTCAGGGGAGCCGGGGAGCTGTTTTTT. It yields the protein CASHALRGAGELFF. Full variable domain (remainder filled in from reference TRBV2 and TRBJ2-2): EPEVTQTPSHQVTQMGQEVILRCVPISNHLYFYWYRQILGQKVEFLVSFYNNEISEKSEIFDDQFSVERPDGSNFTLKIRSTKLEDSAMYFCASHALRGAGELFFGEGSRLTVL.

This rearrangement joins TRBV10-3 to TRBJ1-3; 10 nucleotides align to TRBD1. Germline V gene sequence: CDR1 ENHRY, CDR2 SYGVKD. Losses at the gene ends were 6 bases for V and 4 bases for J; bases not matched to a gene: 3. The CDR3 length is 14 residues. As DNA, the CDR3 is TGTGCCATCAGGGGGACAGGGGTCGGAAACACCATATATTTT. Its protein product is CAIRGTGVGNTIYF.

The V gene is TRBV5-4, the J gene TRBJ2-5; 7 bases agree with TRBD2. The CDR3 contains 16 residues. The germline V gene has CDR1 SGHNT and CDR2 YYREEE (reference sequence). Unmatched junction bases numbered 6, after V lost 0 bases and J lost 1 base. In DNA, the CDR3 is TGTGCCAGCAGCTTGGCAAGCGGGACTACCCAAGAGACCCAGTACTTC. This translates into CASSLASGTTQETQYF.

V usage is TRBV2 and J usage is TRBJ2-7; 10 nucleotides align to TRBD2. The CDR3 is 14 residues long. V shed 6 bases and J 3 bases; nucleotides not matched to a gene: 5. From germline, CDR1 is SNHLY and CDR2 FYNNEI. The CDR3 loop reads CASRGLANSYEQYF. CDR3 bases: TGTGCCAGCAGGGGACTAGCGAACAGCTACGAGCAGTACTTC.

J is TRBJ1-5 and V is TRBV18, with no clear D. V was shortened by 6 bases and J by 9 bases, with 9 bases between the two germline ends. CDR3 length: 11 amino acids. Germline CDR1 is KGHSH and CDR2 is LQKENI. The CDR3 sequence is CASSPYRPQHF. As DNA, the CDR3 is TGTGCCAGCTCTCCCTATCGGCCCCAGCATTTT. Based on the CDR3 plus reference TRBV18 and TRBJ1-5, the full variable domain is NAGVMQNPRHLVRRRGQEARLRCSPMKGHSHVYWYRQLPEEGLKFMVYLQKENIIDESGMPKERFSAEFPKEGPSILRIQQVVRGDSAAYFCASSPYRPQHFGDGTRLSIL.

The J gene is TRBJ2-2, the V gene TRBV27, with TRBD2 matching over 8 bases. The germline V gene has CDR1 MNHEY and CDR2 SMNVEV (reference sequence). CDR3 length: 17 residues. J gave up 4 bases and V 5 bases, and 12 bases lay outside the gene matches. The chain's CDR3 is CASSRAGGPHFTGELFF. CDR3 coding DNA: TGTGCCAGCAGTCGGGCGGGAGGCCCTCACTTCACCGGGGAGCTGTTTTTT.

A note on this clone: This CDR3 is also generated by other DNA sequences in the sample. CDR3 residues: CASSLIAGGSYEQYF. The CDR3 bases are TGTGCCAGCAGTTTGATAGCGGGAGGGAGCTACGAGCAGTACTTC. The chain is built from TRBV28 and TRBJ2-7; 11 bases line up with TRBD2. CDR1 MDHEN and CDR2 SYDVKM come from the germline V gene. The CDR3 contains 15 residues. Trimming took 3 bases from V and 3 from J; bases not matched to a gene: 4.

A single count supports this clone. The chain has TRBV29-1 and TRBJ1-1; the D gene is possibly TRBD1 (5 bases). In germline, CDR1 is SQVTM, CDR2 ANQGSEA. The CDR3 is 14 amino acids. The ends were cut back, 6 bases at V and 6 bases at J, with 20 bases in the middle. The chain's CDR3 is CSVSHTLIGAEAFF. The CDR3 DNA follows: TGCAGCGTCTCTCACACTTTGATAGGGGCTGAAGCTTTCTTT.

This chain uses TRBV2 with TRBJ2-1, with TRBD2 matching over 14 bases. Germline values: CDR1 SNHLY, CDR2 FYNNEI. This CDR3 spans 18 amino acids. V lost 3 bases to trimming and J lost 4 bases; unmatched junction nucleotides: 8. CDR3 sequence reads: CASSDPGTSGRAYNEQFF. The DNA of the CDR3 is TGTGCCAGCAGTGATCCCGGGACTAGCGGGAGAGCGTACAATGAGCAGTTCTTC.

CDR3 nucleotides: TGTGCCAGCAGCTCTCGGGACAGGGACTCCTACGAGCAGTACTTC. Its translation: CASSSRDRDSYEQYF. The V call is TRBV7-8, the J call TRBJ2-7, with 9 nucleotides matching TRBD1. Trimming at V came to 4 bases and at J to 0 bases, leaving 4 bases not matched to a gene. This CDR3 spans 15 amino acids. Germline lookup yields CDR1 SGHVS and CDR2 FQNEAQ.

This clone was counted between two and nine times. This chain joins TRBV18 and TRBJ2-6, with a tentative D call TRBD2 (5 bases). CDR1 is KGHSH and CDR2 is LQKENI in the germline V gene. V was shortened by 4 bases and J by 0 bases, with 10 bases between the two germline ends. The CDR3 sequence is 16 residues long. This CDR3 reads CASSRGLSSGANVLTF. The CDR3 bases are TGTGCCAGCTCACGAGGGCTCAGCTCTGGGGCCAACGTCCTGACTTTC.

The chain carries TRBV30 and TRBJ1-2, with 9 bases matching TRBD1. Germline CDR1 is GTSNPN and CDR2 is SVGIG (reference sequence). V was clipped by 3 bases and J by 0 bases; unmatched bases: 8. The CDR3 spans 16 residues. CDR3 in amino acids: CAWRYRGRTPNYGYTF. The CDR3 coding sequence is TGTGCCTGGAGGTACAGGGGGCGGACCCCTAACTATGGCTACACCTTC.

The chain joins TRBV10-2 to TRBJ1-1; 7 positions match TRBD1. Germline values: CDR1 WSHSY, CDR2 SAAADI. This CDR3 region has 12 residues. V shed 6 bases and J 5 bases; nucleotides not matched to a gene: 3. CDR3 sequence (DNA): TGCGCCAGCAGCGCAGGGGGTACTGAAGCTTTCTTT. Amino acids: CASSAGGTEAFF.

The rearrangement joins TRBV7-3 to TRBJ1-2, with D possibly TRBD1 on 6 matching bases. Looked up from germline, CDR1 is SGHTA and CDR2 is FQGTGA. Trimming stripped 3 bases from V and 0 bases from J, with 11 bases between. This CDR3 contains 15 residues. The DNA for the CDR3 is TGTGCCAGCAGCTTTGACAGGTCGACTAACTATGGCTACACCTTC. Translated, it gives CASSFDRSTNYGYTF.

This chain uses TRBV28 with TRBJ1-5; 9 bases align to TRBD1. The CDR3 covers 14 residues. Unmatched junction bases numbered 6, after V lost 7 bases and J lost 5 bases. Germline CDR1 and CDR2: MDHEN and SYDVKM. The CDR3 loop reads CASNRDREDQPQHF. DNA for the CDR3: TGTGCCAGCAACCGGGACAGGGAGGATCAGCCCCAGCATTTT. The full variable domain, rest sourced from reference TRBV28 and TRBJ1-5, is DVKVTQSSRYLVKRTGEKVFLECVQDMDHENMFWYRQDPGLGLRLIYFSYDVKMKEKGDIPEGYSVSREKKERFSLILESASTNQTSMYLCASNRDREDQPQHFGDGTRLSIL.

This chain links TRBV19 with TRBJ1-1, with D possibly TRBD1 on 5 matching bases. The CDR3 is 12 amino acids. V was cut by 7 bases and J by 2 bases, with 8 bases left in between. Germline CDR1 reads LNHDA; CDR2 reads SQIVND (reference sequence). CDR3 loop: CASTQGNTEAFF. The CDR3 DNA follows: TGTGCCAGTACGCAGGGAAACACTGAAGCTTTCTTT. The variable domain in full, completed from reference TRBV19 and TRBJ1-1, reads DGGITQSPKYLFRKEGQNVTLSCEQNLNHDAMYWYRQDPGQGLRLIYYSQIVNDFQKGDIAEGYSVSREKKESFPLTVTSAQKNPTAFYLCASTQGNTEAFFGQGTRLTVV.

CDR3 coding DNA: TGTGCCAGCAACAATGCAGCGGGACAGGGAGGAGGCTACACCTTC. This translates into CASNNAAGQGGGYTF. The chain is built from TRBV7-9 and TRBJ1-2; TRBD1 aligns across 9 bases. Per germline, CDR1 SEHNR and CDR2 FQNEAQ (reference sequence). V lost 7 bases to trimming and J lost 8 bases; unmatched junction nucleotides: 14. This CDR3 is built from 15 residues.